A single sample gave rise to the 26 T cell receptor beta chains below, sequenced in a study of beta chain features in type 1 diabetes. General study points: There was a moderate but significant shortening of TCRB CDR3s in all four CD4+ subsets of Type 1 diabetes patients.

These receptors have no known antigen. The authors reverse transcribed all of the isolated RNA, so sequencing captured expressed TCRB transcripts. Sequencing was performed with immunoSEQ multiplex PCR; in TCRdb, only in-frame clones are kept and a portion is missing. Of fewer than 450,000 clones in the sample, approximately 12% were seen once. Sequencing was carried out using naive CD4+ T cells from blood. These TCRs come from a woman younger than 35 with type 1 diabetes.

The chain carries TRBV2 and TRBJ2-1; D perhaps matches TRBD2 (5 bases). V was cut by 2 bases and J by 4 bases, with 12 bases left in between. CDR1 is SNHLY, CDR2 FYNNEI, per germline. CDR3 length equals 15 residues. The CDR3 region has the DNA TGTGCCAGCAGTGAAACCCGGACTCCTTACAATGAGCAGTTCTTC. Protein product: CASSETRTPYNEQFF.

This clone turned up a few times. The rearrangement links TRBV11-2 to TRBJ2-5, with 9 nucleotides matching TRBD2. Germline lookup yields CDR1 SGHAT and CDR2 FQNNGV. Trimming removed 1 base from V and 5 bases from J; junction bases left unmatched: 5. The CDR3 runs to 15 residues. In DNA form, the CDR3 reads TGTGCCAGCAGCTTAGGGCTAGCGGGAAGCGAGACCCAGTACTTC. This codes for CASSLGLAGSETQYF.

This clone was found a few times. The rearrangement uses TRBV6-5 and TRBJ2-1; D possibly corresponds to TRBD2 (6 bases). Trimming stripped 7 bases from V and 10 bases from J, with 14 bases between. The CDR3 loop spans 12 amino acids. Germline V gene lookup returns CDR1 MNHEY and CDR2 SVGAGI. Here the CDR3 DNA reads TGTGCCAGCAACACGGGGGTCGGGGAGCAGTTCTTC. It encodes CASNTGVGEQFF.

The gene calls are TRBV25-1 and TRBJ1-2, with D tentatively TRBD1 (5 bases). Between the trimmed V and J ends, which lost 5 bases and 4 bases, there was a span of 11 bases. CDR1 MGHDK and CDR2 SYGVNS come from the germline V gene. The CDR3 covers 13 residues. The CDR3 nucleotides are TGTGCCAGCAGTCGGGACTCCCGCTATGGCTACACCTTC. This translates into CASSRDSRYGYTF.

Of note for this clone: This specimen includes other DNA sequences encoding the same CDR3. The CDR3 region is CASSYSGGTEAFF. The CDR3 DNA follows: TGTGCCAGCAGTTACTCGGGGGGCACTGAAGCTTTCTTT. This rearrangement joins TRBV6-6 to TRBJ1-1; TRBD1 is a possible D gene (5 bases). The CDR3 loop spans 13 amino acids. The V end lost 0 bases, the J end lost 4 bases, and 6 bases lay between the germline ends. Germline V gives CDR1 MNHNY, CDR2 SVGAGI (reference sequence).

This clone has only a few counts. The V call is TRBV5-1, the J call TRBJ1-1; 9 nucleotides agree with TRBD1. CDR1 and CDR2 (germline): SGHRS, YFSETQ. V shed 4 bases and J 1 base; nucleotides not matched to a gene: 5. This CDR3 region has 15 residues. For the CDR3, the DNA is TGCGCCAGCAGCGTAACGGGACAGGGGAACACTGAAGCTTTCTTT. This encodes CASSVTGQGNTEAFF. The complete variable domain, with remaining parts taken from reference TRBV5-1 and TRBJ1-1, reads KAGVTQTPRYLIKTRGQQVTLSCSPISGHRSVSWYQQTPGQGLQFLFEYFSETQRNKGNFPGRFSGRQFSNSRSEMNVSTLELGDSALYLCASSVTGQGNTEAFFGQGTRLTVV.

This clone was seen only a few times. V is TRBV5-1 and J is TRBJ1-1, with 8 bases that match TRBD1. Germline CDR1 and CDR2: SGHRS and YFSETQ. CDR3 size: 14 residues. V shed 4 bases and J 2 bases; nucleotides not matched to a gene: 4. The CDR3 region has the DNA TGCGCCAGCAGCGAGGGACAGGTCAACACTGAAGCTTTCTTT. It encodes CASSEGQVNTEAFF.

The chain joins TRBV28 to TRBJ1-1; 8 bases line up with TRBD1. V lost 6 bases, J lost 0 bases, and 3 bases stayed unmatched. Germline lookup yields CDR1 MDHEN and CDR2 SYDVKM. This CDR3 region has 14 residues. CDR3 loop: CASRGQGLNTEAFF. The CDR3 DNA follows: TGTGCCAGCAGAGGACAGGGCTTGAACACTGAAGCTTTCTTT.

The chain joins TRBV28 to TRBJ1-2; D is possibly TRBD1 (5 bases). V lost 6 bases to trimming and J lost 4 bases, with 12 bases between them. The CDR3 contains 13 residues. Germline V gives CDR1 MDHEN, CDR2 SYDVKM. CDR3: CASRSTVIYGYTF. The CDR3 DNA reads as TGTGCCAGCAGATCGACAGTAATCTATGGCTACACCTTC.

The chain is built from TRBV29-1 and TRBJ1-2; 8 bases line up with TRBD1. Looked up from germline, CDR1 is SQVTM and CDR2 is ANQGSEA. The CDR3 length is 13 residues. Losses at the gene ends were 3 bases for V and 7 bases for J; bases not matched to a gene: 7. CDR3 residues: CSVDLQGAGGYTF. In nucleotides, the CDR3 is TGCAGCGTTGATTTGCAGGGGGCAGGTGGCTACACCTTC.

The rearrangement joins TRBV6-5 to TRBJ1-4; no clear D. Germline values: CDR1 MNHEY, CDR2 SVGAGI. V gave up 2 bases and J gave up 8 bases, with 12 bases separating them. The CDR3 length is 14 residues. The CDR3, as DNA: TGTGCCAGCAGTTACAGAGGGATACAGGAAAAACTGTTTTTT. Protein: CASSYRGIQEKLFF.

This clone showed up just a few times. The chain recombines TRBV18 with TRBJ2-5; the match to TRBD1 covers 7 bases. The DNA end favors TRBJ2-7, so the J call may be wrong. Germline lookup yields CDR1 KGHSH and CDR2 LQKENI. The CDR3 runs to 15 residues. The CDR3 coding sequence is TGTGCCAGCTCGCCGGGACAGACCCTCTCCTACGAGCAGTACTTC. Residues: CASSPGQTLSYEQYF.

As DNA, the CDR3 is TGTGCCAGCAGCGACAGACTAGCGGGAGTTCTCACCGAGCAGTACTTC. As protein: CASSDRLAGVLTEQYF. This rearrangement joins TRBV7-8 to TRBJ2-7; 12 bases map to TRBD2. Germline V CDR1 and CDR2: SGHVS, FQNEAQ. The CDR3 is made up of 16 amino acids. V shed 5 bases and J 6 bases; nucleotides not matched to a gene: 11. The variable domain in full, with the rest retrieved from reference TRBV7-8 and TRBJ2-7, is GAGVSQSPRYKVAKRGQDVALRCDPISGHVSLFWYQQALGQGPEFLTYFQNEAQLDKSGLPSDRFFAERPEGSVSTLKIQRTQQEDSAVYLCASSDRLAGVLTEQYFGPGTRLTVT.

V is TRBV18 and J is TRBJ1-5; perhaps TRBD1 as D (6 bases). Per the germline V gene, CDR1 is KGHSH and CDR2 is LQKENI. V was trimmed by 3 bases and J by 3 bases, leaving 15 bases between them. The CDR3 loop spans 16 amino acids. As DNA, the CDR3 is TGTGCCAGCTCACCTCCGGCAGGGGCCGACAATCAGCCCCAGCATTTT. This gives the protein CASSPPAGADNQPQHF.

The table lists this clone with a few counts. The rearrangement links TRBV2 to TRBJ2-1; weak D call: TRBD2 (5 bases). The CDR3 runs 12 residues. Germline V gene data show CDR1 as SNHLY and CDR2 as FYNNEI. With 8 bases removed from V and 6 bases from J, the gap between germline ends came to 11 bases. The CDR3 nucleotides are TGTGCCAGCTCGTCTAGCATCAATGAGCAGTTCTTC. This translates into CASSSSINEQFF.

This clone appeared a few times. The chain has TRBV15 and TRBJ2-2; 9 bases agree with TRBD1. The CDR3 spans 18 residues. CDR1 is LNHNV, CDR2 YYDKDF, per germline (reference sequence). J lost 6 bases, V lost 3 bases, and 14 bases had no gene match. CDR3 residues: CATSRDRGRLIRAGELFF. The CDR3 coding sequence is TGTGCCACCAGCAGGGACAGGGGCCGTCTTATACGGGCCGGGGAGCTGTTTTTT. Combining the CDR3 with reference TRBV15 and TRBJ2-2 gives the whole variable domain DAMVIQNPRYQVTQFGKPVTLSCSQTLNHNVMYWYQQKSSQAPKLLFHYYDKDFNNEADTPDNFQSRRPNTSFCFLDIRSPGLGDTAMYLCATSRDRGRLIRAGELFFGEGSRLTVL.

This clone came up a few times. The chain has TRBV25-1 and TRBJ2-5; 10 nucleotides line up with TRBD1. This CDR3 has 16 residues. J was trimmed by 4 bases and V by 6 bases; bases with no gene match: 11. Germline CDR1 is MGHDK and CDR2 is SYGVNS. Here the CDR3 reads CASRTGTGEVRETQYF. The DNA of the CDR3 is TGTGCCAGCAGAACCGGGACAGGGGAGGTGAGAGAGACCCAGTACTTC. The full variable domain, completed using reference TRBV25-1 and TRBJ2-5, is EADIYQTPRYLVIGTGKKITLECSQTMGHDKMYWYQQDPGMELHLIHYSYGVNSTEKGDLSSESTVSRIRTEHFPLTLESARPSHTSQYLCASRTGTGEVRETQYFGPGTRLLVL.

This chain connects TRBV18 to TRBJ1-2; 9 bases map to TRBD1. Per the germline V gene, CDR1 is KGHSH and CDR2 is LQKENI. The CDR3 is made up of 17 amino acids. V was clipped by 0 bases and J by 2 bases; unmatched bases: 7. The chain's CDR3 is CASSPPGTGSSNYGYTF. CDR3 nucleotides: TGTGCCAGCTCACCACCGGGGACAGGGAGCTCCAACTATGGCTACACCTTC.

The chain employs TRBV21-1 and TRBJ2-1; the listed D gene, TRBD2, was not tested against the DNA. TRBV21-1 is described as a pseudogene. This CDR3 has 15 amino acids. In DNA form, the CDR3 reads TGTGCCAGCACCAACGGGACTAGCGGGAGTAATGAGCAGTTCTTC. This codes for CASTNGTSGSNEQFF.

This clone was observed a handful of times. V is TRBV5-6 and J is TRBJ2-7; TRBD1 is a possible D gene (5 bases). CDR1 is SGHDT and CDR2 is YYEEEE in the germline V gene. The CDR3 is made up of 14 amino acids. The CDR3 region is CASTLSPGSYEQYV. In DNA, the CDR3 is TGTGCCAGCACCTTGAGTCCAGGGTCCTACGAGCAGTACGTC.

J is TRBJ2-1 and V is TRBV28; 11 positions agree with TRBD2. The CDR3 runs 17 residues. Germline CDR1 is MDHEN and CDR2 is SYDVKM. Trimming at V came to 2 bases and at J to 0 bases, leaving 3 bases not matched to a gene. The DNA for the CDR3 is TGTGCCAGCAGTTTACTAGCGGGAGGCAGCTCCTACAATGAGCAGTTCTTC. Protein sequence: CASSLLAGGSSYNEQFF.

CDR3 DNA: TGTGCCAGCAGCTCCGACAGGGTGAACGAGCAGTACGTC. Translation gives CASSSDRVNEQYV. This rearrangement joins TRBV11-2 to TRBJ2-7, with 7 bases that match TRBD1. The CDR3 totals 13 residues. V lost 4 bases and J lost 5; bases outside the gene matches: 5. The germline gives CDR1 SGHAT, CDR2 FQNNGV.

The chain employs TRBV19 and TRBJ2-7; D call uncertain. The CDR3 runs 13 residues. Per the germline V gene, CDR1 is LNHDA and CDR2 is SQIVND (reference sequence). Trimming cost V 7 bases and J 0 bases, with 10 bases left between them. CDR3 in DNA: TGTGCCAGTAAGTCTCACAGCTCCTACGAGCAGTACTTC. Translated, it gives CASKSHSSYEQYF.

The CDR3 coding sequence is TGTGCCAGCAGTACTAGCGGGAGTGGGGCCTACGAGCAGTACTTC. Translated: CASSTSGSGAYEQYF. The chain combines TRBV28 with TRBJ2-7; 11 positions agree with TRBD2. Trimming at V came to 5 bases and at J to 2 bases, leaving 5 bases not matched to a gene. This CDR3 contains 15 residues. Looked up from germline, CDR1 is MDHEN and CDR2 is SYDVKM.

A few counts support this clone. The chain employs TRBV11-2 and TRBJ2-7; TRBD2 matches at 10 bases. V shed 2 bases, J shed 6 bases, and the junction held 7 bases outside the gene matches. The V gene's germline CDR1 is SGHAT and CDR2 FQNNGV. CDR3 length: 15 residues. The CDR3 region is CASSLLAGVLGEQYF. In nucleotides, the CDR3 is TGTGCCAGCAGCTTACTAGCGGGAGTACTCGGCGAGCAGTACTTC.

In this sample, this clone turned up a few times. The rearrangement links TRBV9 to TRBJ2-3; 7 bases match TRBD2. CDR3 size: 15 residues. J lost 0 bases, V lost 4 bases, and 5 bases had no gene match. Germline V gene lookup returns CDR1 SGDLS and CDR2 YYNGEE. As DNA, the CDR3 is TGTGCCAGCAGCTATAGCGGGCTGAGCACAGATACGCAGTATTTT. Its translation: CASSYSGLSTDTQYF.